This TCR beta chain was captured by sequencing in a study of T cell repertoires in cytomegalovirus infection. One entry per CDR3 protein, called by TCRdb with MiXCR from the reads. The table shows about 890,000 distinct CDR3 sequences, with approximately 32% occurring only once. The CDR3 has 16 residues. V was trimmed by 4 bases and J by 3 bases, leaving 16 bases between them. With regard to this clonotype: Its antigen is undetermined.

This TCR derives from a human donor in good health (CMV status not recorded). Some clones in this sample may be carry-over from other donors' samples. Sequencing was performed on cultured CD8+ T cells from PBMCs, taken from culture after CMV antigen stimulation. The V call is TRBV12-3 or TRBV12-4, the J call TRBJ1-5; no definite D call. The CDR3 protein is CASSCVSGESNQPQHF. CDR3 nucleotides: TGTGCCAGCAGTTGTGTCAGTGGAGAGTCCAATCAGCCCCAGCATTTT.